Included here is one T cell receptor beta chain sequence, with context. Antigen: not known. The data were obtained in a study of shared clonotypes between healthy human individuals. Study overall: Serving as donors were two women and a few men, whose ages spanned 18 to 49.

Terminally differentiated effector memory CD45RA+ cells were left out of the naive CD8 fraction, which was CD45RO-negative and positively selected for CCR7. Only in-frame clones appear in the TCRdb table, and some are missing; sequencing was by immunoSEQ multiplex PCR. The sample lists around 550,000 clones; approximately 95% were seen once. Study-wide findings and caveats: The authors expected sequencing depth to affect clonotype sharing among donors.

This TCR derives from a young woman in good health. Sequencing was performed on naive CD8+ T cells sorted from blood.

As DNA, the CDR3 is TGTGCCAGCAGTGAACTAAGAGGGGTGAACACTGAAGCTTTCTTT. Encoded protein: CASSELRGVNTEAFF. The rearrangement uses TRBV6-1 and TRBJ1-1, with a possible D match to TRBD1 (5 bases). Trimming took 2 bases from V and 0 from J, leaving 10 bases between them. CDR3 length: 15 amino acids. Germline CDR1 and CDR2: MNHNS and SASEGT.